This T cell receptor (beta chain) was obtained from a study of regulatory T cells in long-lasting Graves disease. For the study at large: Prior antithyroid drug treatment in newly diagnosed Graves' patients lasted under 3 months.

Investigators prepared the TCR beta libraries by applying iRepertoire HTBI primers and Arm-PCR of CDR3 regions. Authors' methods: Identification yielded around 68 TRBV and some 15 TRBJ segments across samples. TCRdb ran MiXCR on the multiplex PCR reads and lists one entry per CDR3 protein. TCRdb, rather than the study authors, made the V and J calls. The sample lists more than 300,000 distinct CDR3 sequences, 15% to 20% occurring once. Time point here: newly diagnosed GD, antithyroid drugs for less than 3 months. PBMC RNA served as the TCR library source. This clonotype has a count of ten or more. The trim removed 9 bases at V and 2 bases at J, leaving 15 bases unmatched. CDR1 and CDR2 from the germline V gene are MDHEN and SYDVKM. The CDR3 length is 16 residues. The same specimen was also included in a second study, on T cells in Graves' hyperthyroidism and ophthalmopathy. From that report: RT-PCR in the first round (using the HTBI primer set) targeted the TCR CDR3.

The sequencing here drew on peripheral blood mononuclear cells (PBMCs), taken at new diagnosis, from a patient treated with antithyroid drugs. The chain uses TRBV28 and TRBJ2-7; 8 nucleotides align to TRBD2. The clonotype comes from a woman aged 18-30 years with Graves disease. The CDR3 loop reads CARLADHSGVAYEQYF. CDR3 coding DNA: TGTGCCAGACTCGCCGACCATAGCGGGGTGGCCTACGAGCAGTACTTC.